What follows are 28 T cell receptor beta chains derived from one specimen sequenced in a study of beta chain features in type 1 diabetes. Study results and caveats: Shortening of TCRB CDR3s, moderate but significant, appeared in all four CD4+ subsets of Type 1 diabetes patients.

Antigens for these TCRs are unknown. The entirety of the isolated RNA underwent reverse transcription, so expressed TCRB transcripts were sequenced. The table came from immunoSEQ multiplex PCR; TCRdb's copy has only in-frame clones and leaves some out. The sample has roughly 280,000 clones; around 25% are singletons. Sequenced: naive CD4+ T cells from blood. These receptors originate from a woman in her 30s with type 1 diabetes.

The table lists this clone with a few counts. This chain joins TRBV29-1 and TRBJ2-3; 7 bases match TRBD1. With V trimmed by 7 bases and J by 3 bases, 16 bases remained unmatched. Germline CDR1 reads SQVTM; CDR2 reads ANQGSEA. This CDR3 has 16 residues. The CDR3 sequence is CSGLWEQGLGTDTQYF. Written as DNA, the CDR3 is TGCAGCGGACTGTGGGAACAGGGGTTGGGGACAGATACGCAGTATTTT.

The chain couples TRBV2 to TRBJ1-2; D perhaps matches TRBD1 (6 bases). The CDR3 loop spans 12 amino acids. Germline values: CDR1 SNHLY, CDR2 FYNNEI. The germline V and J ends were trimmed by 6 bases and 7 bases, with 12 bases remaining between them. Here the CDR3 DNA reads TGTGCCAGCAGCGCTGAGACAGGTGGCTACACCTTC. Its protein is CASSAETGGYTF. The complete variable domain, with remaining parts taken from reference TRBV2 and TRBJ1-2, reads EPEVTQTPSHQVTQMGQEVILRCVPISNHLYFYWYRQILGQKVEFLVSFYNNEISEKSEIFDDQFSVERPDGSNFTLKIRSTKLEDSAMYFCASSAETGGYTFGSGTRLTVV.

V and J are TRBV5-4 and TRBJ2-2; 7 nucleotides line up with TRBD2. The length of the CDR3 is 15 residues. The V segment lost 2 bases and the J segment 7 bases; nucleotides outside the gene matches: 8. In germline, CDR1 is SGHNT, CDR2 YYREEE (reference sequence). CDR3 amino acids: CASSFAGGSRGELFF. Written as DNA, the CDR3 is TGTGCCAGCAGCTTTGCCGGCGGGAGCCGCGGGGAGCTGTTTTTT.

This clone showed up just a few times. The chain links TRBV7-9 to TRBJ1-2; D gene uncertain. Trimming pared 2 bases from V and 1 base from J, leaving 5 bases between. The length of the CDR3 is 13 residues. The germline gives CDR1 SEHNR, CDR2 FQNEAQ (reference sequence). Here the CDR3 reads CASSLPVNYGYTF. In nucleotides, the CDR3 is TGTGCCAGCAGCTTACCGGTTAACTATGGCTACACCTTC.

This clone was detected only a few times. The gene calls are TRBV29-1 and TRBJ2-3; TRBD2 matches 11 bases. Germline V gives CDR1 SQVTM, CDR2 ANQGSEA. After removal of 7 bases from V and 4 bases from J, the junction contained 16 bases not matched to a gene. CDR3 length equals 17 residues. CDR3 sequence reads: CSAEPNSFSGRADTQYF. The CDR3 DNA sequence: TGCAGCGCCGAGCCTAATTCATTTAGCGGGAGGGCAGATACGCAGTATTTT.

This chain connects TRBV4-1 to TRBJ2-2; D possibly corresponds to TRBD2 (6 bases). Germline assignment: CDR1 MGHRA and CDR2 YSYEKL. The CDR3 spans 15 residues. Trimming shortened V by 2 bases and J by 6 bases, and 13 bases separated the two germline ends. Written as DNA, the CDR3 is TGCGCCAGCAGCCAAAACTCACAGCGGGCCGGGGAGCTGTTTTTT. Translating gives CASSQNSQRAGELFF.

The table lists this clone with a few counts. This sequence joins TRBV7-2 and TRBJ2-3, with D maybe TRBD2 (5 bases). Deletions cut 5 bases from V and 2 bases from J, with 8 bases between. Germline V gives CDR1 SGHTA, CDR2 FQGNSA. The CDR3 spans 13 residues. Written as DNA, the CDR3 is TGTGCCAGCAGCCGAGGGCCCACAGATACGCAGTATTTT. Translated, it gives CASSRGPTDTQYF.

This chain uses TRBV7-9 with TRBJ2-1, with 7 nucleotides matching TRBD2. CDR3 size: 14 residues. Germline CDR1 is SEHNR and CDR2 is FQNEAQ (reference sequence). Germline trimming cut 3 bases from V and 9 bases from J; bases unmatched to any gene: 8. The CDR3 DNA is TGTGCCAGCAGCTTCATCGGGAGGCCCGGTGAGCAGTTCTTC. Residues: CASSFIGRPGEQFF. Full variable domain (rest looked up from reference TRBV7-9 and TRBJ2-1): DTGVSQNPRHKITKRGQNVTFRCDPISEHNRLYWYRQTLGQGPEFLTYFQNEAQLEKSRLLSDRFSAERPKGSFSTLEIQRTEQGDSAMYLCASSFIGRPGEQFFGPGTRLTVL.

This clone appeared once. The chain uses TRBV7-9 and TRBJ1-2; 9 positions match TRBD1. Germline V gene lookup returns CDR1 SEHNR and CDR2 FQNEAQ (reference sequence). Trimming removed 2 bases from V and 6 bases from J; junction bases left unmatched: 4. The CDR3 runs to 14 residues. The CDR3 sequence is CASSLFTGGHGYTF. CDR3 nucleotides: TGTGCCAGCAGCTTATTCACAGGGGGCCATGGCTACACCTTC.

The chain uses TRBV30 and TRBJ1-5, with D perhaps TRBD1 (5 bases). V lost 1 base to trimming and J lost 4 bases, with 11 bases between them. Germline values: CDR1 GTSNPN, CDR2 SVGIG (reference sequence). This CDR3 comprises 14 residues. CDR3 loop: CAWSARGWNQPQHF. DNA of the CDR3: TGTGCCTGGAGTGCGCGGGGGTGGAATCAGCCCCAGCATTTT.

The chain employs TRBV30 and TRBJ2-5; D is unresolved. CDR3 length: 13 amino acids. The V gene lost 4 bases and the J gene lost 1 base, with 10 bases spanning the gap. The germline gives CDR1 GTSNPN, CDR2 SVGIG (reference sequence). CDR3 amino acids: CAWTPDSQETQYF. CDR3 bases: TGTGCCTGGACCCCCGACTCCCAAGAGACCCAGTACTTC.

The chain's CDR3 is CASSFLTGQQYF. The CDR3 DNA is TGTGCCAGCAGTTTCTTGACAGGGCAGCAGTACTTC. This chain joins TRBV28 and TRBJ2-4; 7 positions agree with TRBD1. This CDR3 comprises 12 residues. Germline V gene data show CDR1 as MDHEN and CDR2 as SYDVKM. Trimming removed 3 bases from V and 13 bases from J; junction bases left unmatched: 6.

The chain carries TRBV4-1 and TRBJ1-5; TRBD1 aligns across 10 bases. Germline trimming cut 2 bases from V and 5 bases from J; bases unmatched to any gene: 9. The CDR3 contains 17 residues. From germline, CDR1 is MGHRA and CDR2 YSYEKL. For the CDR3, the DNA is TGCGCCAGCAGCCAAACTACGACAGGGGGCTTTGATCAGCCCCAGCATTTT. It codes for CASSQTTTGGFDQPQHF.

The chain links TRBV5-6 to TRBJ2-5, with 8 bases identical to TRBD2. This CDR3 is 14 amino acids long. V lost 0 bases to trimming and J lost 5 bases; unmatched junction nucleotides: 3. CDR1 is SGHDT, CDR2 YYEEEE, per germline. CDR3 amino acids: CASSLDVAGETQYF. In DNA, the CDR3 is TGTGCCAGCAGCTTGGATGTAGCGGGGGAGACCCAGTACTTC.

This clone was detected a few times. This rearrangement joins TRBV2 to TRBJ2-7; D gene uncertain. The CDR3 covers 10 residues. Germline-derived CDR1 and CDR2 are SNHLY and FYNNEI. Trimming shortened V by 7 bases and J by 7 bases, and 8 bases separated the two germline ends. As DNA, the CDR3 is TGTGCCAGCATGAGAGGTGAGCAGTACTTC. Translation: CASMRGEQYF.

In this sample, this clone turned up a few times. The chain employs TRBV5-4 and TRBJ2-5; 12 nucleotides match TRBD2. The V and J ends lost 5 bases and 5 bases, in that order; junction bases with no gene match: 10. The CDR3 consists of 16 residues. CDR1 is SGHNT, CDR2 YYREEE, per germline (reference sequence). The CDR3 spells CASSFRLAGEYETQYF. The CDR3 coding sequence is TGTGCCAGCAGTTTCCGACTAGCGGGAGAGTATGAGACCCAGTACTTC.

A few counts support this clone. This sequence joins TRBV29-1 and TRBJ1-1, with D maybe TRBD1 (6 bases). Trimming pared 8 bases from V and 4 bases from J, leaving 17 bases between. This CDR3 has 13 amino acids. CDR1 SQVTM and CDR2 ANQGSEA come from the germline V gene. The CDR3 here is CSPDRKKGTEAFF. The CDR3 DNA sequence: TGCAGCCCAGACAGGAAAAAGGGCACTGAAGCTTTCTTT. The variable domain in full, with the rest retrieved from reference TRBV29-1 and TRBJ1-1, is SAVISQKPSRDICQRGTSLTIQCQVDSQVTMMFWYRQQPGQSLTLIATANQGSEATYESGFVIDKFPISRPNLTFSTLTVSNMSPEDSSIYLCSPDRKKGTEAFFGQGTRLTVV.

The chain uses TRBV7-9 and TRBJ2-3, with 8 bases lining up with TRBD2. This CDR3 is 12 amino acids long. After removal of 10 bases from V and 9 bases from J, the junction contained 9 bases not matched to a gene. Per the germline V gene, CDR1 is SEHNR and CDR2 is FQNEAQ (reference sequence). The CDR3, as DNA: TGTGCCAAGGGCACTAGCGGACAAACGCAGTATTTT. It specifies CAKGTSGQTQYF.

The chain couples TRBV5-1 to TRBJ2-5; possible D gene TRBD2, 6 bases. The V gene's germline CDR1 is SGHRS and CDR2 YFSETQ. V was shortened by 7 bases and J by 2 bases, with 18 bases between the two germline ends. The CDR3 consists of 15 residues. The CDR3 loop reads CASAISGVGQETQYF. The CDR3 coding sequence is TGCGCCAGCGCAATTTCGGGAGTGGGGCAAGAGACCCAGTACTTC.

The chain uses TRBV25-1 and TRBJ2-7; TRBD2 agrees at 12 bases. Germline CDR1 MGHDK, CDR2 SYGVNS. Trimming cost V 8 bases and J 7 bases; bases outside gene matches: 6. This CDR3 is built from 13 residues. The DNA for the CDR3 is TGTGCCAGCCGACTAGCGGGAGCGGGGGAGCAGTACTTC. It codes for CASRLAGAGEQYF.

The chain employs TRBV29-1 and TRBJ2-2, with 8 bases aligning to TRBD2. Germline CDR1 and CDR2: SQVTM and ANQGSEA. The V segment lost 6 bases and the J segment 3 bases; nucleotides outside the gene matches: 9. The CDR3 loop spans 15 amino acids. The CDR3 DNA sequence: TGCAGCGTCCGCGGACTAGCCACGGACACCGGGGAGCTGTTTTTT. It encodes CSVRGLATDTGELFF.

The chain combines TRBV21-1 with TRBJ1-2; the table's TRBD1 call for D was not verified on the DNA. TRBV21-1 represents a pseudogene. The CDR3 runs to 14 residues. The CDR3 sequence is CASSRQGAYYGYTF. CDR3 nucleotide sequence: TGTGCCAGCAGCAGGCAGGGGGCTTACTATGGCTACACCTTC.

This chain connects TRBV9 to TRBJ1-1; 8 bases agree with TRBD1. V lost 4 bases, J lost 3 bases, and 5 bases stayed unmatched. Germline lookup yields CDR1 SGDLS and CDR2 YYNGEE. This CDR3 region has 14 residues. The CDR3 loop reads CASSNDRGDTEAFF. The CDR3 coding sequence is TGTGCCAGCAGCAACGACAGGGGAGACACTGAAGCTTTCTTT.

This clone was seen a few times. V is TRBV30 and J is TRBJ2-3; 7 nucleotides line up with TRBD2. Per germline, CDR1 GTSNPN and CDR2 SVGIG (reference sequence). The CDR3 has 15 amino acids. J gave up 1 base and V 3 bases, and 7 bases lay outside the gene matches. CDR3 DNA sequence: TGTGCCTGGAGCCCAGGGAGGGGAGGCACAGATACGCAGTATTTT. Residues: CAWSPGRGGTDTQYF.

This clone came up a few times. CDR3 sequence reads: CSVDRFRETQYF. The CDR3 DNA reads as TGCAGCGTTGACAGGTTCAGAGAGACCCAGTACTTC. The chain links TRBV29-1 to TRBJ2-5; no definite D call. CDR3 length equals 12 residues. V was cut by 3 bases and J by 4 bases, with 9 bases left in between. Germline V gene sequence: CDR1 SQVTM, CDR2 ANQGSEA.

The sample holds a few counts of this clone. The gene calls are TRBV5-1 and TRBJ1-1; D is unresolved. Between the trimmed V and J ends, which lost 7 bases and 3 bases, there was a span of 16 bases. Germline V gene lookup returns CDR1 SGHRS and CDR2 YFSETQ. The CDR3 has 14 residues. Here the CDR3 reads CASALGREDTEAFF. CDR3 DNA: TGCGCCAGCGCTCTCGGCCGGGAGGACACTGAAGCTTTCTTT.

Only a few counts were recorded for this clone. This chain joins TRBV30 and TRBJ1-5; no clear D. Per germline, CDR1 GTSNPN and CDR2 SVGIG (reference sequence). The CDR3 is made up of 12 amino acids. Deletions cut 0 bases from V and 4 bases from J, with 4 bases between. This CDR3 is CAWSVRNQPQHF. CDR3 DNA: TGTGCCTGGAGTGTACGGAATCAGCCCCAGCATTTT. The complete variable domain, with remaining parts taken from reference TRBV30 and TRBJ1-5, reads SQTIHQWPATLVQPVGSPLSLECTVEGTSNPNLYWYRQAAGRGLQLLFYSVGIGQISSEVPQNLSASRPQDRQFILSSKKLLLSDSGFYLCAWSVRNQPQHFGDGTRLSIL.

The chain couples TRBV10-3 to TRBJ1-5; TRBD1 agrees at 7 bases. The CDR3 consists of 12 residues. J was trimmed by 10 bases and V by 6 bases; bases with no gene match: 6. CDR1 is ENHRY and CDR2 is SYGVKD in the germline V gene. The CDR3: CAISSTGRPQHF. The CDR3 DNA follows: TGTGCCATCAGCTCGACAGGGAGACCCCAGCATTTT.